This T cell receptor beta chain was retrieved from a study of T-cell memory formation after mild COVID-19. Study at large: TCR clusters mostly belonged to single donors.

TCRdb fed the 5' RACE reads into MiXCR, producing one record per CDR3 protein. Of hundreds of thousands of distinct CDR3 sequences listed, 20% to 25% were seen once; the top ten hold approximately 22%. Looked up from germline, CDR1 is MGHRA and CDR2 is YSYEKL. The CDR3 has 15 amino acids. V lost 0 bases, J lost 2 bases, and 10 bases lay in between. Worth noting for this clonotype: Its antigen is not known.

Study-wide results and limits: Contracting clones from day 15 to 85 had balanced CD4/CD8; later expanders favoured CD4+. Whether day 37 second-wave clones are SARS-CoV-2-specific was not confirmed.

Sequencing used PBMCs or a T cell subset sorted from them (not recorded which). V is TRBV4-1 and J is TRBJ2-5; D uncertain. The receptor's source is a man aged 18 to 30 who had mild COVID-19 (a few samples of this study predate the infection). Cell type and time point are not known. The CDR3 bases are TGCGCCAGCAGCCAAGAGTCACGGTCTCAAGAGACCCAGTACTTC. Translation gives CASSQESRSQETQYF.